This T cell receptor beta chain was documented in a study of control samples from healthy donors and cancer patients. In this sample, this clone turned up once. Method: immunoSEQ multiplex PCR; TCRdb's copy keeps in-frame clones and lacks some. The table records some 150,000 clones, around 94% of them present only once. V was shortened by 1 base and J by 7 bases, with 8 bases between the two germline ends. The CDR3 is 12 amino acids. CDR1 is MDHEN, CDR2 SYDVKM, per germline. The chain has TRBV28 and TRBJ2-7; weak D call: TRBD1 (7 bases). The sample comprised blood. The sequence derives from a man in his forties in good health. The CDR3 sequence is CASSLSGGEQYF. In DNA, the CDR3 is TGTGCCAGCAGTTTATCAGGGGGGGAGCAGTACTTC. Drawing the rest from reference TRBV28 and TRBJ2-7, the complete variable domain is DVKVTQSSRYLVKRTGEKVFLECVQDMDHENMFWYRQDPGLGLRLIYFSYDVKMKEKGDIPEGYSVSREKKERFSLILESASTNQTSMYLCASSLSGGEQYFGPGTRLTVT.